A selection of T cell receptor beta chains follows, all from one sample in a study of Tregs in tolerant kidney transplant recipients. Data came from immunoSEQ multiplex PCR; TCRdb stores just in-frame clones and leaves some out. This sample has some 90,000 clones, with 85% to 95% found just once. Input material: CD8+ T cells from blood. The receptors were sampled from a human donor in good health. The conserved cysteine and the conserved F or W are not part of the CDR3 here. Clone size appears in some rows only: once, few, many, or a class for an expanded clone.

j_gene: TRBJ2-5
abundance: -
v_gene: TRBV7-9
CDR3aa: ASSRTGGAGETQY

j_gene: TRBJ2-6
abundance: -
v_gene: TRBV12-5
CDR3aa: ASGFFGPRGLAEPANVLT

j_gene: TRBJ2-5
abundance: -
v_gene: TRBV7-2
CDR3aa: ASSFLVLGQETQY

j_gene: TRBJ2-7
abundance: once
v_gene: TRBV12-5
CDR3aa: ASGSTTDRAYEQY

j_gene: TRBJ2-2
abundance: -
v_gene: TRBV4-2
CDR3aa: ASSHPGAVTGELF

j_gene: TRBJ2-1
abundance: -
v_gene: TRBV19
CDR3aa: ASSILGTDNEQF

j_gene: TRBJ1-2
abundance: once
v_gene: TRBV6-5
CDR3aa: ASSSLTGQNYGYT

j_gene: TRBJ2-1
abundance: -
v_gene: TRBV7-9
CDR3aa: ASSGPRGSSYNEQF

j_gene: TRBJ2-1
abundance: -
v_gene: TRBV6-1
CDR3aa: ASSEGIIGAYNEQF

j_gene: TRBJ1-1
abundance: -
v_gene: TRBV7-6
CDR3aa: ASRPFGSERSEAF

j_gene: TRBJ2-7
abundance: -
v_gene: TRBV6-1
CDR3aa: ASIPTASYEQY

j_gene: TRBJ2-7
abundance: -
v_gene: TRBV18
CDR3aa: ASSPRARGPEQY

j_gene: TRBJ2-7
abundance: -
v_gene: TRBV19
CDR3aa: ASSPAATYEQY

j_gene: TRBJ2-5
abundance: once
v_gene: TRBV11-2
CDR3aa: ASRPPGQQETQY

j_gene: TRBJ1-2
abundance: -
v_gene: TRBV11-2
CDR3aa: ASSLGQGPANYGYT

j_gene: TRBJ2-3
abundance: -
v_gene: TRBV15
CDR3aa: ATNRARGHTDTQY

j_gene: TRBJ1-1
abundance: -
v_gene: TRBV27
CDR3aa: ASSLMGEWNTEAF

j_gene: TRBJ2-1
abundance: -
v_gene: TRBV7-6
CDR3aa: ASSLGDRAEQF

j_gene: TRBJ1-2
abundance: -
v_gene: TRBV4-2
CDR3aa: ASSQDTGGWSGYT

j_gene: TRBJ2-3
abundance: -
v_gene: TRBV4-1
CDR3aa: ASSGISTDTQY

j_gene: TRBJ2-7
abundance: -
v_gene: TRBV19
CDR3aa: ASSATPSYEQY

j_gene: TRBJ1-1
abundance: -
v_gene: TRBV29-1
CDR3aa: SVLPRGTEAF

j_gene: TRBJ1-2
abundance: -
v_gene: TRBV4-1
CDR3aa: ASSHSRTGGILGYGYT

j_gene: TRBJ2-1
abundance: -
v_gene: TRBV4-2
CDR3aa: ASSQGSYNEQF

j_gene: TRBJ2-2
abundance: once
v_gene: TRBV4-1
CDR3aa: ASSPSGLNTGELF

j_gene: TRBJ2-5
abundance: -
v_gene: TRBV7-9
CDR3aa: ASSLIVLRSDGLQETQY

j_gene: TRBJ1-2
abundance: -
v_gene: TRBV18
CDR3aa: ASQKGELTNYGYT

j_gene: TRBJ2-3
abundance: -
v_gene: TRBV6-1
CDR3aa: ASSEGDHTAQQY

j_gene: TRBJ1-5
abundance: -
v_gene: TRBV21-1
CDR3aa: ASSGTGDRGYQPQH

j_gene: TRBJ2-7
abundance: -
v_gene: TRBV7-8
CDR3aa: ASSDRDIPSYEQY

j_gene: TRBJ2-7
abundance: -
v_gene: TRBV27
CDR3aa: ASSYGGGSSYEQY

j_gene: TRBJ2-5
abundance: -
v_gene: TRBV19
CDR3aa: ASSRDREGETQY

j_gene: TRBJ1-2
abundance: -
v_gene: TRBV30
CDR3aa: AWSLANYGYT

j_gene: TRBJ2-5
abundance: -
v_gene: TRBV18
CDR3aa: ASSPRRLQETQY

j_gene: TRBJ2-1
abundance: once
v_gene: TRBV7-3
CDR3aa: ASSSNLDNEQF

j_gene: TRBJ2-5
abundance: once
v_gene: TRBV15
CDR3aa: ATSSPSPQETQY

j_gene: TRBJ2-1
abundance: once
v_gene: TRBV5-5
CDR3aa: ASSAKTTSGRGEQF

j_gene: TRBJ1-2
abundance: -
v_gene: TRBV5-5
CDR3aa: ASSLADSTYGYT

j_gene: TRBJ2-3
abundance: -
v_gene: TRBV30
CDR3aa: AWTMTGASTDTQY

j_gene: TRBJ2-2
abundance: -
v_gene: TRBV30
CDR3aa: AWSWFGSGTGELF

j_gene: TRBJ1-1
abundance: -
v_gene: TRBV4-1
CDR3aa: ASSQEEGGKNTEAF

j_gene: TRBJ2-7
abundance: -
v_gene: TRBV27
CDR3aa: ASSTSFEQY

j_gene: TRBJ2-6
abundance: few
v_gene: TRBV6-6
CDR3aa: ATSTGSSGANVLT

j_gene: TRBJ2-6
abundance: once
v_gene: TRBV11-2
CDR3aa: ASSLVVWSSGANVLT

j_gene: TRBJ2-3
abundance: -
v_gene: TRBV30
CDR3aa: AWSVEGADTQY

j_gene: TRBJ2-3
abundance: -
v_gene: TRBV7-6
CDR3aa: ASSLLGIDTQY

j_gene: TRBJ1-4
abundance: -
v_gene: TRBV4-1
CDR3aa: ASSHGQGRGEKLF

j_gene: TRBJ1-2
abundance: once
v_gene: TRBV21-1
CDR3aa: ASSRDSKSLNYGYT

j_gene: TRBJ1-1
abundance: once
v_gene: TRBV9
CDR3aa: ASSGGHLTEAF

j_gene: TRBJ2-2
abundance: once
v_gene: TRBV9
CDR3aa: ASSVITGELF

j_gene: TRBJ2-7
abundance: -
v_gene: TRBV5-5
CDR3aa: ASSSADRGYEQY

j_gene: TRBJ1-1
abundance: once
v_gene: TRBV5-8
CDR3aa: ASPPFVANTEAF

j_gene: TRBJ1-2
abundance: once
v_gene: TRBV5-6
CDR3aa: ASSQSRDRGQIWGYT